One and the same sample provided the 24 T cell receptor beta chains below, sequenced in a study of CD8 T cells in Susac syndrome. It was with random hexamers that 0.5 to 1 ug RNA was reverse transcribed. A single record per CDR3 protein comes from TCRdb applying MiXCR to the immunoSEQ multiplex PCR reads. The sample records 150,000 or so distinct CDR3 sequences, roughly 96% being singletons. Source material: CD8+ T cells from PBMCs. Receptors were obtained from a human donor with multiple sclerosis.

The chain combines TRBV7-2 with TRBJ2-2; the D gene is possibly TRBD2 (6 bases). The germline V gene has CDR1 SGHTA and CDR2 FQGNSA. CDR3 size: 14 residues. V lost 7 bases and J 3 bases, leaving 12 bases between the germline ends. This CDR3 reads CASTSWGDTGELFF. The DNA of the CDR3 is TGTGCCAGCACTTCGTGGGGGGACACCGGGGAGCTGTTTTTT.

V gene TRBV29-1 combines with J gene TRBJ2-7; possible D gene TRBD1, 5 bases. V was pared by 1 base and J by 2 bases, with 9 bases between. The CDR3 totals 13 residues. Germline V gives CDR1 SQVTM, CDR2 ANQGSEA. CDR3 loop: CSVEVDSPYEQYF. The CDR3 nucleotides are TGCAGCGTTGAAGTTGACAGCCCCTACGAGCAGTACTTC.

The V gene is TRBV15, the J gene TRBJ2-2, with 8 nucleotides matching TRBD2. V was clipped by 4 bases and J by 5 bases; unmatched bases: 9. CDR1 is LNHNV, CDR2 YYDKDF, per germline (reference sequence). This CDR3 comprises 16 residues. CDR3 region: CATSIGTRDVTGELFF. Written as DNA, the CDR3 is TGTGCCACCAGCATCGGGACTAGGGATGTGACCGGGGAGCTGTTTTTT.

V and J are TRBV19 and TRBJ1-5; D ambiguous. The V end was cut by 8 bases, the J end by 8 bases, with 13 bases between. This CDR3 is 12 amino acids long. Germline V gives CDR1 LNHDA, CDR2 SQIVND (reference sequence). The DNA of the CDR3 is TGTGCCAGTCAGGCGTGGCCGGAGCCCCAGCATTTT. This translates into CASQAWPEPQHF.

The rearrangement joins TRBV29-1 to TRBJ2-1; 7 bases fit TRBD1. Germline V gene data show CDR1 as SQVTM and CDR2 as ANQGSEA. The V segment lost 1 base and the J segment 7 bases; nucleotides outside the gene matches: 13. The CDR3 length is 16 residues. The CDR3 nucleotides are TGCAGCGTTGAAGTTCCAGGGGACAGAACTAGGAATGAGCAGTTCTTC. Translated: CSVEVPGDRTRNEQFF.

The chain couples TRBV29-1 to TRBJ1-1; 8 bases map to TRBD1. With V trimmed by 3 bases and J by 2 bases, 5 bases remained unmatched. The germline V gene encodes CDR1 SQVTM and CDR2 ANQGSEA. The CDR3 extends over 14 amino acids. The CDR3 DNA is TGCAGCGTTGACGGGGACAGGCTCAACACTGAAGCTTTCTTT. It is translated as CSVDGDRLNTEAFF.

The chain is built from TRBV9 and TRBJ2-2; TRBD2 might be the D (5 bases). The CDR3 runs 16 residues. The germline V and J ends were trimmed by 0 bases and 0 bases, with 9 bases remaining between them. The germline CDR1 and CDR2 sequences are SGDLS and YYNGEE. The CDR3 loop is CASSVGGYANTGELFF. CDR3 in DNA: TGTGCCAGCAGCGTAGGAGGGTACGCGAACACCGGGGAGCTGTTTTTT. Complete variable domain (other parts from reference TRBV9 and TRBJ2-2): DSGVTQTPKHLITATGQRVTLRCSPRSGDLSVYWYQQSLDQGLQFLIQYYNGEERAKGNILERFSAQQFPDLHSELNLSSLELGDSALYFCASSVGGYANTGELFFGEGSRLTVL.

Written as DNA, the CDR3 is TGTGCCAGCAGCCCCCGGGGCCGACATTACGAGCAGTACGTC. This encodes CASSPRGRHYEQYV. The chain employs TRBV7-9 and TRBJ2-7; D could derive from TRBD1 or TRBD2 (5 bases each). The V end was cut by 5 bases, the J end by 4 bases, with 15 bases between. The V gene's germline CDR1 is SEHNR and CDR2 FQNEAQ (reference sequence). The CDR3 has 14 amino acids.

The CDR3 coding sequence is TGCAGTGCTCGAACTATTAGGAGCTCCTACAATGAGCAGTTCTTC. Its translation is CSARTIRSSYNEQFF. The V and J genes are TRBV20-1 and TRBJ2-1, with D uncertain. There are 15 residues in the CDR3. V was cut by 5 bases and J by 0 bases, with 14 bases left in between. Looked up from germline, CDR1 is DFQATT and CDR2 is SNEGSKA (reference sequence).

The V call is TRBV20-1, the J call TRBJ1-2, with TRBD1 identical over 7 bases. The CDR3 extends over 15 amino acids. Germline values: CDR1 DFQATT, CDR2 SNEGSKA (reference sequence). Unmatched junction bases numbered 9, after V lost 5 bases and J lost 0 bases. The chain's CDR3 is CSALDREGANYGYTF. The CDR3 DNA follows: TGCAGTGCTCTTGACAGGGAGGGGGCTAACTATGGCTACACCTTC.

The CDR3, as DNA: TGCAGCGTTGACGGCTATGGCTACACCTTC. It yields the protein CSVDGYGYTF. The V and J genes are TRBV29-1 and TRBJ1-2; D uncertain. V lost 3 bases and J 4 bases, leaving 3 bases between the germline ends. The CDR3 has 10 amino acids. Looked up from germline, CDR1 is SQVTM and CDR2 is ANQGSEA.

The chain recombines TRBV6-5 with TRBJ2-1, with TRBD2 identical over 14 bases. Germline V gene sequence: CDR1 MNHEY, CDR2 SVGAGI. CDR3 length equals 17 residues. V lost 4 bases to trimming and J lost 9 bases; unmatched junction nucleotides: 11. This chain's CDR3 is CASSSGTSGGLYGEQFF. The CDR3 DNA reads TGTGCCAGCAGTTCCGGGACTAGCGGGGGTTTGTACGGTGAGCAGTTCTTC.

This chain joins TRBV3-1 and TRBJ1-5, with D hard to call. Per the germline V gene, CDR1 is LGHDT and CDR2 is YNNKEL (reference sequence). The germline V and J ends were trimmed by 1 base and 0 bases, with 19 bases remaining between them. The CDR3 covers 19 residues. The CDR3 spells CASSQGGPPGDYSNQPQHF. CDR3 coding DNA: TGTGCCAGCAGCCAAGGAGGACCCCCGGGAGACTATAGCAATCAGCCCCAGCATTTT.

The chain joins TRBV29-1 to TRBJ1-5, with D uncertain. The V end lost 4 bases, the J end lost 3 bases, and 7 bases lay between the germline ends. Germline CDR1 is SQVTM and CDR2 is ANQGSEA. There are 12 residues in the CDR3. CDR3 sequence: CSVVLDNQPQHF. As DNA, the CDR3 is TGCAGCGTTGTATTAGACAATCAGCCCCAGCATTTT.

The chain joins TRBV30 to TRBJ2-5; a weak D match, TRBD1 (6 bases). CDR3 size: 12 residues. V dropped 8 bases and J dropped 4 bases, with 14 bases sitting between them. CDR1 and CDR2 from the germline V gene are GTSNPN and SVGIG (reference sequence). The CDR3 bases are TGTGCCCATACGAGGGGGTTAGAGACCCAGTACTTC. It specifies CAHTRGLETQYF.

The genes are TRBV30 and TRBJ1-6, with D tentatively TRBD1 (5 bases). This CDR3 comprises 16 residues. Trimming left V 0 bases short and J 7 bases short, with 16 bases between. Germline-derived CDR1 and CDR2 are GTSNPN and SVGIG (reference sequence). The CDR3 spells CAWSVQRDGYNSPLHF. In nucleotides, the CDR3 is TGTGCCTGGAGTGTTCAACGGGACGGCTACAATTCACCCCTCCACTTT.

Only one count was recorded for this clonotype. The chain couples TRBV29-1 to TRBJ1-2; no definite D call. The CDR3 loop spans 13 amino acids. Germline V lookup: CDR1 SQVTM, CDR2 ANQGSEA. The ends were cut back, 1 base at V and 4 bases at J, with 10 bases in the middle. The CDR3 nucleotides read TGCAGCGTTGAAGTGGGGTGGATCTATGGCTACACCTTC. This encodes CSVEVGWIYGYTF.

This rearrangement joins TRBV12-3 or TRBV12-4 to TRBJ2-2, with a weak D call TRBD2 (5 bases). The length of the CDR3 is 15 residues. Trimming removed 3 bases from V and 7 bases from J, with 15 bases in between. This chain's CDR3 is CASSFSDSRRGELFF. Written as DNA, the CDR3 is TGTGCCAGCAGTTTTAGCGACTCTCGGCGCGGGGAGCTGTTTTTT.

The table lists this clonotype with a count of one. The CDR3 sequence: CASSTTGRWGTEAFF. Written as DNA, the CDR3 is TGTGCCAGCAGTACAACAGGGAGGTGGGGCACTGAAGCTTTCTTT. The chain joins TRBV6-5 to TRBJ1-1; D is perhaps TRBD1 (6 bases). This CDR3 has 15 amino acids. The germline CDR1 and CDR2 sequences are MNHEY and SVGAGI. The V and J ends lost 5 bases and 4 bases respectively, with 17 bases between them.

This clonotype was picked up a small number of times. V is TRBV7-9 and J is TRBJ2-7; D may be TRBD1 (5 bases). This CDR3 has 13 residues. The germline V and J ends were trimmed by 4 bases and 2 bases, with 9 bases remaining between them. Per the germline V gene, CDR1 is SEHNR and CDR2 is FQNEAQ (reference sequence). CDR3 sequence reads: CASSSQVTYEQYV. The CDR3, as DNA: TGTGCCAGCAGCTCACAGGTTACCTACGAGCAGTACGTC.

The chain combines TRBV19 with TRBJ1-1; D call uncertain. Germline CDR1 reads LNHDA; CDR2 reads SQIVND (reference sequence). V was clipped by 4 bases and J by 1 base, with 10 bases between them. The length of the CDR3 is 14 residues. CDR3 nucleotide sequence: TGTGCCAGTAGTACCTCCAACTGGAACACTGAAGCTTTCTTT. This encodes CASSTSNWNTEAFF. The variable domain in full, completed from reference TRBV19 and TRBJ1-1, reads DGGITQSPKYLFRKEGQNVTLSCEQNLNHDAMYWYRQDPGQGLRLIYYSQIVNDFQKGDIAEGYSVSREKKESFPLTVTSAQKNPTAFYLCASSTSNWNTEAFFGQGTRLTVV.

The CDR3 region has the DNA TGCAGTGCTAAAGGACGGATCTTCTATAATTCACCCCTCCACTTT. It codes for CSAKGRIFYNSPLHF. The chain employs TRBV20-1 and TRBJ1-6; D unclear. Trimming stripped 4 bases from V and 3 bases from J, with 13 bases between. CDR3 size: 15 residues. Per germline, CDR1 DFQATT and CDR2 SNEGSKA (reference sequence).

The genes are TRBV29-1 and TRBJ1-2; the D gene is possibly TRBD1 (6 bases). The CDR3 is 14 amino acids. Trimming cost V 1 base and J 3 bases, with 12 bases left between them. CDR1 is SQVTM and CDR2 is ANQGSEA in the germline V gene. The CDR3 sequence: CSVEVEGVDYGYTF. The CDR3 coding sequence is TGCAGCGTTGAAGTGGAGGGGGTGGACTATGGCTACACCTTC.

V and J are TRBV11-2 and TRBJ2-7; 12 positions agree with TRBD2. CDR3 length equals 15 residues. J lost 4 bases, V lost 3 bases, and 4 bases had no gene match. Per the germline V gene, CDR1 is SGHAT and CDR2 is FQNNGV. This chain's CDR3 is CASSLRLAGEYEQYF. CDR3 DNA: TGTGCCAGCAGCTTGCGACTAGCGGGGGAGTACGAGCAGTACTTC.